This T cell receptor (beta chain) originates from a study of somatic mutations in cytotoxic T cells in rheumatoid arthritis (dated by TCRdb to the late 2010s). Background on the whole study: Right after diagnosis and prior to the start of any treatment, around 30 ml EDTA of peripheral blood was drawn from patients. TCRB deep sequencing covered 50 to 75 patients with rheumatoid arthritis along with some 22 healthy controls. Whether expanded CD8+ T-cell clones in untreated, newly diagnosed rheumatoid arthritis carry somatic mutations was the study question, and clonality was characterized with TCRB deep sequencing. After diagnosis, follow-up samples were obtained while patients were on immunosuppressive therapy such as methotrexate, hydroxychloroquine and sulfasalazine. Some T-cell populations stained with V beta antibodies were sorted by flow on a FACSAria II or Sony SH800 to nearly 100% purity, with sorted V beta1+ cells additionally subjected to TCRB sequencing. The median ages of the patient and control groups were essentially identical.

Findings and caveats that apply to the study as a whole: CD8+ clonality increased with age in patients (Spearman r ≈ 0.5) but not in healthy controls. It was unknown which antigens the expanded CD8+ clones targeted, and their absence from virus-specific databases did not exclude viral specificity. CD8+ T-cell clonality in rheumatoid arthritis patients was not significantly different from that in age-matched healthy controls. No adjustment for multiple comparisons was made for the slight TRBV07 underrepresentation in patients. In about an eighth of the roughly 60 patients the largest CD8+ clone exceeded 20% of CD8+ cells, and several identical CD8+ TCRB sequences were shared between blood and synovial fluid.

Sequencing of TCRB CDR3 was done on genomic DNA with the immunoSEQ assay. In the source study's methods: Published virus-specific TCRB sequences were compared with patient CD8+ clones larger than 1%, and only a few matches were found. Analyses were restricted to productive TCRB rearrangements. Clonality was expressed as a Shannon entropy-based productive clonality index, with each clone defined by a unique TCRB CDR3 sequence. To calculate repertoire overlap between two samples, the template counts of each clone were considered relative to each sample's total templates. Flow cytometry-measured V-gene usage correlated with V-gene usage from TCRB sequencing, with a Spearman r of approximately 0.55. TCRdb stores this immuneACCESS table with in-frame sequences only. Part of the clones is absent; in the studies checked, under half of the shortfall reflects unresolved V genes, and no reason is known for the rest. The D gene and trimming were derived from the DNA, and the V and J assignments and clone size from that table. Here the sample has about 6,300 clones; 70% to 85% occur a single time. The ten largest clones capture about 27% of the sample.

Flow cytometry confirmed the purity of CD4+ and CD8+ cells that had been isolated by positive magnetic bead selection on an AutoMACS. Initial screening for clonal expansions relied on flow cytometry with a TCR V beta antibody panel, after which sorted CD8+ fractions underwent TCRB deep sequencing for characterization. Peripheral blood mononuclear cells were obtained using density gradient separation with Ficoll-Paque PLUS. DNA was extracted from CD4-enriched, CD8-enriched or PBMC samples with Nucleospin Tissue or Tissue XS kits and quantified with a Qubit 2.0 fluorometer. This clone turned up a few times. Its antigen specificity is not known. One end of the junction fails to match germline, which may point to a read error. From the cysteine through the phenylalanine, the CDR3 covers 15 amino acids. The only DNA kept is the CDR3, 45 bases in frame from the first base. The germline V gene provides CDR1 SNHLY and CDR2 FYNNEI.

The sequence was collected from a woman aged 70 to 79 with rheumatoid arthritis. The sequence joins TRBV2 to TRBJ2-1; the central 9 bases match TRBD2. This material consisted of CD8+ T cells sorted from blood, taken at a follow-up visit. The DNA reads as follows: TGTGCCAGCCTCGGCGGAGCGGGGGGACCTAATGGGCAGTTCTTC. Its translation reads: CASLGGAGGPNGQFF.